The rows below give T cell receptor beta chains drawn from one sample of a study of neurological immune-mediated disorders. Via MiXCR, TCRdb re-called the 5' RACE reads, giving one row per CDR3 protein. The repertoire holds roughly 120,000 distinct CDR3 sequences, with roughly 3.2% as singletons. The sequencing input was PBMCs. The source of these receptors is a woman in her thirties with multiple sclerosis. The CDR3 runs from the conserved cysteine through the conserved F or W. The order of the fields is V gene, D gene, clone size, J gene, CDR3 DNA, CDR3 protein. The D gene is left open where the match is weak. Clone size is stated in some rows and not others, as once, few, many or a class when expanded.

V gene: TRBV20-1; D gene: NA; clone size: many; J gene: TRBJ2-7; CDR3 DNA: TGCAGTGCGGACTCGGGAAGGGGTTTATACGAGCAGTACTTC; CDR3 protein: CSADSGRGLYEQYF
V gene: TRBV20-1; D gene: TRBD1; clone size: many; J gene: TRBJ2-1; CDR3 DNA: TGCAGTGCCACACCGCTGACAGGGAGACAATACAATGAGCAGTTCTTC; CDR3 protein: CSATPLTGRQYNEQFF
V gene: TRBV7-9; D gene: TRBD1; clone size: many; J gene: TRBJ2-3; CDR3 DNA: TGTGCCAGCAGCACAGACAGGGCTTACGGCACAGATACGCAGTATTTT; CDR3 protein: CASSTDRAYGTDTQYF
V gene: TRBV10-1; D gene: NA; clone size: many; J gene: TRBJ2-5; CDR3 DNA: TGCGCCAGCAGTGAGACAGGGTCCGTCTTGGAGACCCAGTACTTC; CDR3 protein: CASSETGSVLETQYF
V gene: TRBV5-6; D gene: NA; clone size: few; J gene: TRBJ2-2; CDR3 DNA: TGTGCCAGCAGCTTGTTGCATCAGAACACCGGGGAGCTGTTTTTT; CDR3 protein: CASSLLHQNTGELFF
V gene: TRBV3-1; D gene: TRBD1; clone size: many; J gene: TRBJ2-5; CDR3 DNA: TGTGCCAGCATCTCAAAGGGACAGGCAGAAAAAGAGACCCAGTACTTC; CDR3 protein: CASISKGQAEKETQYF
V gene: TRBV12-3/TRBV12-4; D gene: NA; clone size: many; J gene: TRBJ2-1; CDR3 DNA: TGTGCCAGCAGTTTTTTCCGGGGTAGCTACAATGAGCAGTTCTTC; CDR3 protein: CASSFFRGSYNEQFF
V gene: TRBV10-3; D gene: NA; clone size: many; J gene: TRBJ1-3; CDR3 DNA: TGTGCCATCACCGGCGGAAACACCATATATTTT; CDR3 protein: CAITGGNTIYF
V gene: TRBV5-1; D gene: NA; clone size: many; J gene: TRBJ2-5; CDR3 DNA: TGCGCCAGCAACCCCGGGACACTCCAAGAGACCCAGTACTTC; CDR3 protein: CASNPGTLQETQYF
V gene: TRBV20-1; D gene: NA; clone size: many; J gene: TRBJ2-7; CDR3 DNA: TGCAGTGCTAGGGGTTCCTACGAGCAGTACTTC; CDR3 protein: CSARGSYEQYF
V gene: TRBV20-1; D gene: TRBD1; clone size: NA; J gene: TRBJ2-7; CDR3 DNA: TGCAGTGCTAGGGCCGGGACAGGGGGCTTTTCCCGGCACTACGAGCAGTACTTC; CDR3 protein: CSARAGTGGFSRHYEQYF
V gene: TRBV10-3; D gene: NA; clone size: many; J gene: TRBJ2-7; CDR3 DNA: TGTGCCATCAGTGAGTCGAGTTTTGGGGGAGGCTACGAGCAGTACTTC; CDR3 protein: CAISESSFGGGYEQYF
V gene: TRBV20-1; D gene: NA; clone size: NA; J gene: TRBJ1-4; CDR3 DNA: TGCAGTGCTAGAGCGCCCGTAACAGGGCTGGCTAATGAAAAACTGTTTTTT; CDR3 protein: CSARAPVTGLANEKLFF
V gene: TRBV7-2; D gene: NA; clone size: many; J gene: TRBJ2-5; CDR3 DNA: TGTGCCAGCAGCTTAGACGGATTGTACCAAGAGACCCAGTACTTC; CDR3 protein: CASSLDGLYQETQYF
V gene: TRBV7-2; D gene: NA; clone size: many; J gene: TRBJ1-3; CDR3 DNA: TGTGCCAGCAGCTTGAGGATTTTCAACACCATATATTTT; CDR3 protein: CASSLRIFNTIYF
V gene: TRBV2; D gene: TRBD1; clone size: many; J gene: TRBJ1-1; CDR3 DNA: TGTGCCAGCACTCCGGACAGGACGAGGACTGAAGCTTTCTTT; CDR3 protein: CASTPDRTRTEAFF
V gene: TRBV5-1; D gene: TRBD1; clone size: many; J gene: TRBJ1-2; CDR3 DNA: TGCGCCAGCAGCTTGGGGGACAGTAACTATGGCTACACCTTC; CDR3 protein: CASSLGDSNYGYTF
V gene: TRBV12-3/TRBV12-4; D gene: TRBD1; clone size: many; J gene: TRBJ1-2; CDR3 DNA: TGTGCCAGCAGTTTCCGGGGGACAGGGAACTATGGCTACACCTTC; CDR3 protein: CASSFRGTGNYGYTF
V gene: TRBV20-1; D gene: NA; clone size: many; J gene: TRBJ2-3; CDR3 DNA: TGCAGTGCTAGGGGGCGGGGCCTGCTCACAGATACGCAGTATTTT; CDR3 protein: CSARGRGLLTDTQYF
V gene: TRBV20-1; D gene: NA; clone size: many; J gene: TRBJ1-1; CDR3 DNA: TGCAGTGCTAGACCACGGTGGGGGACTGAAGCTTTCTTT; CDR3 protein: CSARPRWGTEAFF
V gene: TRBV7-9; D gene: NA; clone size: many; J gene: TRBJ1-2; CDR3 DNA: TGTGCCAGCACCCTCAGTGACTATGGCTACACCTTC; CDR3 protein: CASTLSDYGYTF
V gene: TRBV7-2; D gene: NA; clone size: many; J gene: TRBJ1-6; CDR3 DNA: TGTGCCAGCAGCTTAGTGGGGGAATCACCCCTCCACTTT; CDR3 protein: CASSLVGESPLHF
V gene: TRBV14; D gene: NA; clone size: many; J gene: TRBJ2-7; CDR3 DNA: TGTGCCAGCAGCCAAGAACCTCCGACAGACAACTACTCCTACGAGCAGTACTTC; CDR3 protein: CASSQEPPTDNYSYEQYF
V gene: TRBV20-1; D gene: TRBD1; clone size: many; J gene: TRBJ2-7; CDR3 DNA: TGCAGTGCTAGGACAGGGGGTGGTTACGAGCAGTACTTC; CDR3 protein: CSARTGGGYEQYF
V gene: TRBV7-9; D gene: NA; clone size: many; J gene: TRBJ2-7; CDR3 DNA: TGTGCCAGCAGCTTCGGTCCAGTCTCCTACGAGCAGTACTTC; CDR3 protein: CASSFGPVSYEQYF
V gene: TRBV20-1; D gene: NA; clone size: few; J gene: TRBJ2-5; CDR3 DNA: TGCAGTGGCCAAAAAGAGACCCAGTACTTC; CDR3 protein: CSGQKETQYF
V gene: TRBV5-6; D gene: NA; clone size: many; J gene: TRBJ2-6; CDR3 DNA: TGTGCCAGCAGCATACGACACAACTCTGGGGCCAACGTCCTGACTTTC; CDR3 protein: CASSIRHNSGANVLTF
V gene: TRBV7-9; D gene: NA; clone size: NA; J gene: TRBJ1-5; CDR3 DNA: TGTGCCAGCGGTGACCCGGTGGGTGGGCCCCAGCATTTT; CDR3 protein: CASGDPVGGPQHF
V gene: TRBV29-1; D gene: NA; clone size: many; J gene: TRBJ1-2; CDR3 DNA: TGCAGCGTCTCGGGGGATGGCTACACCTTC; CDR3 protein: CSVSGDGYTF
V gene: TRBV20-1; D gene: NA; clone size: many; J gene: TRBJ1-2; CDR3 DNA: TGCAGTGCCGAGTACTGGGGCCGGGGGGCCACCCTTGGCTACACCTTC; CDR3 protein: CSAEYWGRGATLGYTF
V gene: TRBV20-1; D gene: NA; clone size: many; J gene: TRBJ1-2; CDR3 DNA: TGCAGTGCTAGAGAAACAGATATGAGCTACACCTTC; CDR3 protein: CSARETDMSYTF
V gene: TRBV9; D gene: NA; clone size: many; J gene: TRBJ1-1; CDR3 DNA: TGTGCCAGCAGCCCATTGACAGATTTGAACACTGAAGCTTTCTTT; CDR3 protein: CASSPLTDLNTEAFF
V gene: TRBV12-3/TRBV12-4; D gene: NA; clone size: many; J gene: TRBJ2-7; CDR3 DNA: TGTGCCAGCAGTTTGGCAGGGTCCACTAGATACGAGCAGTACTTC; CDR3 protein: CASSLAGSTRYEQYF
V gene: TRBV12-3/TRBV12-4; D gene: NA; clone size: many; J gene: TRBJ2-3; CDR3 DNA: TGTGCCAGCAGATCCGGGGGCATAGTTTACGATACGCAGTATTTT; CDR3 protein: CASRSGGIVYDTQYF
V gene: TRBV7-9; D gene: NA; clone size: many; J gene: TRBJ1-1; CDR3 DNA: TGTGCCAGCAGCCCTACCAGGTCGGAGAACACTGAAGCTTTCTTT; CDR3 protein: CASSPTRSENTEAFF
V gene: TRBV4-1; D gene: TRBD2; clone size: many; J gene: TRBJ2-7; CDR3 DNA: TGCGCCAGCAGCCAAGATACCAGCGGGGGGTTGGCGCAGTACTTC; CDR3 protein: CASSQDTSGGLAQYF